These T cell receptor beta chains were read from a single sample in a study of T cell responses to AZD1222 COVID-19 vaccine. TCRdb's copy holds only in-frame clones and misses some; the assay was immunoSEQ multiplex PCR. This sample has about 110,000 clones, with around nine tenths found just once. Source: peripheral blood, taken on day 0 of AZD1222 vaccination. The receptors were sampled from an adult in good health. The CDR3 runs from the conserved cysteine through the conserved F or W. D genes are given only for firm matches. A clone size is listed for some rows: how often the clone was seen (once, few, many), or a class if it is expanded.

>TRBJ2-7|TRBV18|.|.
CASSPDGLPYEQYF
TGTGCCAGCTCACCGGACGGCCTTCCCTACGAGCAGTACTTC
>TRBJ1-2|TRBV10-3|.|few
CAISGGQGRNMGYTF
TGTGCCATCAGTGGAGGGCAGGGGAGGAATATGGGCTACACCTTC
>TRBJ2-3|TRBV5-1|.|.
CASSRLGRSVGGQTDTQYF
TGCGCCAGCAGCCGTTTGGGGAGAAGTGTGGGGGGCCAGACAGATACGCAGTATTTT
>TRBJ1-5|TRBV19|TRBD1|.
CASSIVGTGGEDQPQHF
TGTGCCAGTAGTATTGTGGGGACAGGAGGGGAGGATCAGCCCCAGCATTTT
>TRBJ2-2|TRBV19|.|.
CASSIDAGENTGELFF
TGTGCCAGTAGTATAGACGCAGGGGAAAACACCGGGGAGCTGTTTTTT
>TRBJ2-7|TRBV5-1|TRBD2|.
CASSAGLAGGPYNEQYF
TGCGCCAGCAGCGCCGGACTAGCGGGAGGGCCTTATAACGAGCAGTACTTC
>TRBJ2-1|TRBV2|TRBD1|.
CASRGGQGLGDEQFF
TGTGCCAGCAGGGGGGGACAGGGCCTTGGGGATGAGCAGTTCTTC
>TRBJ1-2|TRBV27|TRBD1|.
CASSFTPIPYRGGGYTF
TGTGCCAGCAGTTTCACCCCGATTCCCTACAGGGGAGGGGGCTACACCTTC
>TRBJ2-5|TRBV19|TRBD1|.
CASMTGAGGTETQYF
TGTGCCAGTATGACCGGGGCAGGGGGTACGGAGACCCAGTACTTC
>TRBJ1-2|TRBV20-1|.|once
CSAGLDYGYTF
TGCAGTGCTGGACTCGACTATGGCTACACCTTC
>TRBJ1-5|TRBV3-1/TRBV3-2|.|.
CASSQGLEAQPQHF
TGTGCCAGCAGCCAAGGACTCGAGGCGCAGCCCCAGCATTTT
>TRBJ1-1|TRBV20-1|.|.
CSAPEHTEAFF
TGCAGTGCTCCGGAGCACACTGAAGCTTTCTTT
>TRBJ1-1|TRBV7-9|TRBD1|.
CASSSGTGGLNTEAFF
TGTGCCAGCAGCTCTGGGACAGGGGGTCTGAACACTGAAGCTTTCTTT
>TRBJ2-2|TRBV11-3|.|.
CASSLERQNTGELFF
TGTGCCAGCAGCTTAGAGAGACAGAACACCGGGGAGCTGTTTTTT
>TRBJ1-3|TRBV10-3|.|.
CAISEVSGNTIYF
TGTGCCATCAGTGAAGTCTCTGGAAACACCATATATTTT
>TRBJ2-5|TRBV5-1|TRBD2|few
CASSFLTSGPQETQYF
TGCGCCAGCAGCTTTTTAACTAGCGGGCCCCAAGAGACCCAGTACTTC
>TRBJ1-5|TRBV30|.|.
CAWSAGRRGNQPQHF
TGTGCCTGGAGTGCGGGTCGTAGGGGCAATCAGCCCCAGCATTTT
>TRBJ2-3|TRBV10-2|TRBD2|.
CASSASSGSRDTQYF
TGCGCCAGCAGTGCGTCTAGCGGGAGCAGAGATACGCAGTATTTT
>TRBJ1-5|TRBV24-1|TRBD1|few
CATGRGQGTQPQHF
TGTGCCACCGGGCGGGGACAGGGGACTCAGCCCCAGCATTTT
>TRBJ2-3|TRBV11-2|TRBD1|.
CATNGQGTDTQYF
TGTGCCACCAACGGACAGGGCACAGATACGCAGTATTTT
>TRBJ2-1|TRBV6-5|TRBD1|.
CASSWDRGGYNEQFF
TGTGCCAGCAGTTGGGACAGGGGTGGGTACAATGAGCAGTTCTTC